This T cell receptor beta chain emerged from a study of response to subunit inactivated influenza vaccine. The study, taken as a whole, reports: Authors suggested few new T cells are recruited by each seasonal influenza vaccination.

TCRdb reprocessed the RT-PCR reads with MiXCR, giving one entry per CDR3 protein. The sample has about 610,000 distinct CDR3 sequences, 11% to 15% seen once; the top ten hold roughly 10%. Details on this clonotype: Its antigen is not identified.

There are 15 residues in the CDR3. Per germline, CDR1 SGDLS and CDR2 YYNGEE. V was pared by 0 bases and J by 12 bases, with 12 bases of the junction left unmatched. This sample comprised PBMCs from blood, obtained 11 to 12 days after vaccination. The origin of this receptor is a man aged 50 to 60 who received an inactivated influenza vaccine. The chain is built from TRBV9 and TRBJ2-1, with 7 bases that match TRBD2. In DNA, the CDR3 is TGTGCCAGCAGCGTAGAGGCAAGTGGGGGGGACTGGCAGTTCTTC. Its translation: CASSVEASGGDWQFF.